This passage covers 27 T cell receptor beta chains from one sample sequenced in a study of identical twins. Via MiXCR, TCRdb re-called the 5' RACE reads, giving one row per CDR3 protein. The sample holds 550,000 to 800,000 distinct CDR3 sequences, 7% to 7.5% seen once. The same sample was also used in a study of yellow fever vaccine responses in identical twins.

The source material was PBMCs. The receptors shown here come from a woman between 18 and 29 years old in good health.

This clonotype has at least ten counts. The chain employs TRBV24-1 and TRBJ2-1; 7 nucleotides agree with TRBD1. The CDR3 sequence is 17 residues long. V dropped 3 bases and J dropped 2; count of bases not matched to a gene: 9. Looked up from germline, CDR1 is KGHDR and CDR2 is SFDVKD. The CDR3 loop is CATSDTRTGTAYNEQFF. The DNA of the CDR3 is TGTGCCACCAGTGATACCCGAACCGGGACAGCCTACAATGAGCAGTTCTTC.

This clonotype was seen repeatedly, ten times or more. The V gene is TRBV10-1, the J gene TRBJ2-2; 8 bases are shared with TRBD1. J gave up 6 bases and V 6 bases, and 6 bases lay outside the gene matches. The CDR3 length is 14 residues. Germline CDR1 reads WNHNN; CDR2 reads SYGVQD (reference sequence). CDR3: CASSPDRVPGELFF. CDR3 DNA sequence: TGCGCCAGCAGCCCGGACAGGGTTCCCGGGGAGCTGTTTTTT.

The CDR3 sequence: CASSRGTGVRETQYF. In DNA, the CDR3 is TGTGCCAGCAGCCGAGGGACAGGGGTTAGAGAGACCCAGTACTTC. V gene TRBV14 combines with J gene TRBJ2-5, with 10 bases lining up with TRBD1. V lost 4 bases, J lost 4 bases, and 6 bases stayed unmatched. Germline CDR1 and CDR2: SGHDN and FVKESK. The CDR3 has 15 amino acids.

This clonotype was counted many times. The chain recombines TRBV12-3 or TRBV12-4 with TRBJ1-4, with D perhaps matching TRBD1 (5 bases). Trimming took off 5 bases at V and 8 bases at J, with 18 bases between the two ends. The CDR3 has 15 amino acids. The CDR3 DNA reads TGTGCCAGCAGTCCGCCCGGGACGGATTCCGAAAAACTGTTTTTT. Translating gives CASSPPGTDSEKLFF.

The rearrangement uses TRBV7-9 and TRBJ1-1; D not certain. Germline V gene data show CDR1 as SEHNR and CDR2 as FQNEAQ (reference sequence). The CDR3 totals 14 residues. Trimming removed 1 base at V and 5 bases at J, with 11 bases between. CDR3 sequence reads: CASSLVLGSTEAFF. The CDR3 nucleotides read TGTGCCAGCAGCTTAGTCTTAGGAAGTACTGAAGCTTTCTTT.

The genes are TRBV10-3 and TRBJ1-5; the D gene is possibly TRBD1 (5 bases). Germline V gives CDR1 ENHRY, CDR2 SYGVKD. V was clipped by 0 bases and J by 1 base, with 10 bases between them. The CDR3 totals 16 residues. The CDR3 sequence is CAISESVAGSNQPQHF. Written as DNA, the CDR3 is TGTGCCATCAGTGAGTCGGTAGCAGGGAGCAATCAGCCCCAGCATTTT.

V is TRBV5-1 and J is TRBJ2-1, with TRBD2 matching over 16 bases. The CDR3 contains 19 residues. CDR1 is SGHRS, CDR2 YFSETQ, per germline. Unmatched junction bases numbered 7, after V lost 0 bases and J lost 4 bases. The CDR3 sequence: CASSLDLGTSGRGYNEQFF. CDR3 coding DNA: TGCGCCAGCAGCTTGGACCTCGGGACTAGCGGGAGGGGTTACAATGAGCAGTTCTTC.

This clonotype turned up a few times. The chain has TRBV24-1 and TRBJ2-1; no definite D call. V was clipped by 6 bases and J by 8 bases, with 10 bases between them. The CDR3 sequence is 12 residues long. Germline CDR1 is KGHDR and CDR2 is SFDVKD. CDR3 DNA sequence: TGTGCCACCAGTTTGGGTCGCGATGAGCAGTTCTTC. Translation gives CATSLGRDEQFF.

The table lists this clonotype with a few counts. J is TRBJ2-3 and V is TRBV25-1; TRBD2 aligns across 10 bases. This CDR3 has 17 residues. Germline CDR1 is MGHDK and CDR2 is SYGVNS. V was clipped by 2 bases and J by 4 bases; unmatched bases: 9. CDR3 in amino acids: CASSEPPASGRSDTQYF. CDR3 coding DNA: TGTGCCAGCAGTGAACCCCCGGCTAGCGGGAGATCAGATACGCAGTATTTT.

V usage is TRBV5-1 and J usage is TRBJ1-1, with a possible D match to TRBD1 (6 bases). This CDR3 spans 14 amino acids. Trimming removed 5 bases at V and 0 bases at J, with 11 bases between. The germline CDR1 and CDR2 sequences are SGHRS and YFSETQ. The CDR3 sequence: CASRRTEMNTEAFF. In DNA form, the CDR3 reads TGCGCCAGCAGAAGGACAGAAATGAACACTGAAGCTTTCTTT. Drawing the rest from reference TRBV5-1 and TRBJ1-1, the complete variable domain is KAGVTQTPRYLIKTRGQQVTLSCSPISGHRSVSWYQQTPGQGLQFLFEYFSETQRNKGNFPGRFSGRQFSNSRSEMNVSTLELGDSALYLCASRRTEMNTEAFFGQGTRLTVV.

This clonotype was picked up a small number of times. The chain carries TRBV15 and TRBJ2-7, with D hard to call. Per germline, CDR1 LNHNV and CDR2 YYDKDF (reference sequence). Trimming took 4 bases from V and 7 from J, leaving 14 bases between them. This CDR3 is 13 amino acids long. In DNA form, the CDR3 reads TGTGCCACCAGCAATCTCAGGTTGGGGGAGCAGTACGTC. This translates into CATSNLRLGEQYV.

The chain combines TRBV5-5 with TRBJ2-5; the D gene is possibly TRBD2 (5 bases). This CDR3 has 15 residues. The V gene's germline CDR1 is SGHKS and CDR2 YYEKEE (reference sequence). The V end lost 2 bases, the J end lost 5 bases, and 16 bases lay between the germline ends. The CDR3 DNA reads TGTGCCAGCAGCTTTTGGGGAGAGCCGGGGGAGACCCAGTACTTC. Protein product: CASSFWGEPGETQYF.

This clonotype was recorded a few times. The chain uses TRBV11-2 and TRBJ1-1; 7 positions agree with TRBD1. Germline values: CDR1 SGHAT, CDR2 FQNNGV. The CDR3 is made up of 18 amino acids. With V trimmed by 4 bases and J by 3 bases, 17 bases remained unmatched. The CDR3, as DNA: TGTGCCAGCAGCTCCAAATCAGGGGGACGTTGGGCGGACACTGAAGCTTTCTTT. Translated, it gives CASSSKSGGRWADTEAFF.

This clonotype was counted a few times. The genes are TRBV19 and TRBJ2-3; D gene unclear. Germline V gene lookup returns CDR1 LNHDA and CDR2 SQIVND (reference sequence). This CDR3 has 15 residues. V was clipped by 2 bases and J by 4 bases, with 13 bases between them. CDR3 nucleotides: TGTGCCAGTAGTATAAGGCTACTTCGTGCAGATACGCAGTATTTT. Encoded protein: CASSIRLLRADTQYF. The full variable domain, completed using reference TRBV19 and TRBJ2-3, is DGGITQSPKYLFRKEGQNVTLSCEQNLNHDAMYWYRQDPGQGLRLIYYSQIVNDFQKGDIAEGYSVSREKKESFPLTVTSAQKNPTAFYLCASSIRLLRADTQYFGPGTRLTVL.

The chain recombines TRBV28 with TRBJ1-1; D remains ambiguous. V lost 5 bases and J 5 bases, leaving 18 bases between the germline ends. This CDR3 spans 15 amino acids. The germline CDR1 and CDR2 sequences are MDHEN and SYDVKM. CDR3 in amino acids: CASSPALRARTEAFF. CDR3 nucleotides: TGTGCCAGCAGTCCAGCGTTAAGGGCGCGGACTGAAGCTTTCTTT.

This clonotype was counted ten times or more. The rearrangement links TRBV6-2 or TRBV6-3 to TRBJ2-3; maybe TRBD2 (7 bases). In germline, CDR1 is MNHEY, CDR2 SVGEGT. Trimming removed 7 bases at V and 3 bases at J, with 14 bases between. The CDR3 covers 14 residues. In nucleotides, the CDR3 is TGTGCCAGCACGGCGGGGGCCGGGACAGATACGCAGTATTTT. Translation gives CASTAGAGTDTQYF.

This clonotype was seen only a few times. This chain uses TRBV5-1 with TRBJ2-3; TRBD1 is a possible D gene (5 bases). Deletions cut 1 base from V and 1 base from J, with 13 bases between. The CDR3 covers 16 residues. Germline assignment: CDR1 SGHRS and CDR2 YFSETQ. This CDR3 reads CASSLNRPRGTDTQYF. The DNA for the CDR3 is TGCGCCAGCAGCTTGAACCGACCCAGGGGCACAGATACGCAGTATTTT.

This chain connects TRBV29-1 to TRBJ2-7, with D maybe TRBD1 (6 bases). The CDR3 is 14 amino acids. Germline assignment: CDR1 SQVTM and CDR2 ANQGSEA. V lost 4 bases and J lost 2, with 15 bases in between. CDR3 in amino acids: CSVGLTDRAYEQYF. CDR3 DNA sequence: TGCAGCGTTGGCCTCACGGACAGAGCCTACGAGCAGTACTTC.

This clonotype came up a few times. The chain joins TRBV28 to TRBJ2-1, with a possible D match to TRBD2 (6 bases). V lost 5 bases and J 9 bases, leaving 8 bases between the germline ends. The germline V gene encodes CDR1 MDHEN and CDR2 SYDVKM. The CDR3 loop spans 11 amino acids. The CDR3, as DNA: TGTGCCAGCAGTGTAGCGGCTGAGCAGTTCTTC. Protein product: CASSVAAEQFF.

The sample holds many counts of this clonotype. The chain couples TRBV24-1 to TRBJ2-7; D possibly corresponds to TRBD1 (5 bases). The CDR3 loop spans 13 amino acids. CDR1 and CDR2 from the germline V gene are KGHDR and SFDVKD. V lost 4 bases, J lost 7 bases, and 13 bases lay in between. This chain's CDR3 is CATSDHRTGEQYF. The CDR3 DNA is TGTGCCACCAGTGACCACCGAACAGGAGAGCAGTACTTC.

Many counts were recorded for this clonotype. The V and J genes are TRBV11-2 and TRBJ2-1, with a weak D call TRBD1 (6 bases). This CDR3 is 14 amino acids long. V lost 5 bases to trimming and J lost 8 bases, with 16 bases between them. Germline assignment: CDR1 SGHAT and CDR2 FQNNGV. CDR3 in amino acids: CASSERQARDEQFF. DNA of the CDR3: TGTGCCAGCAGCGAGAGACAGGCCAGGGATGAGCAGTTCTTC.

In its sample, this clonotype was seen many times. The chain employs TRBV5-1 and TRBJ2-1; maybe TRBD2 (6 bases). CDR1 and CDR2 (germline): SGHRS, YFSETQ. With 0 bases removed from V and 0 bases from J, the gap between germline ends came to 13 bases. The CDR3 loop spans 17 amino acids. The CDR3 nucleotides read TGCGCCAGCAGCTTGGACCTCATCGGGGGCTCCTACAATGAGCAGTTCTTC. Residues: CASSLDLIGGSYNEQFF.

The chain uses TRBV5-6 and TRBJ2-2, with D tentatively TRBD2 (7 bases). V was pared by 4 bases and J by 1 base, with 14 bases between. The CDR3 contains 16 residues. Germline CDR1 is SGHDT and CDR2 is YYEEEE. The CDR3 loop reads CASSPREGVNTGELFF. The CDR3 coding sequence is TGTGCCAGCAGCCCAAGGGAGGGGGTGAACACCGGGGAGCTGTTTTTT.

This clonotype was observed at least ten times. This chain links TRBV29-1 with TRBJ2-5; 7 nucleotides line up with TRBD1. J gave up 4 bases and V 0 bases, and 11 bases lay outside the gene matches. The CDR3 is 16 amino acids. Germline lookup yields CDR1 SQVTM and CDR2 ANQGSEA. The chain's CDR3 is CSVEDGKGAGGETQYF. CDR3 DNA: TGCAGCGTTGAAGATGGAAAGGGGGCAGGGGGAGAGACCCAGTACTTC.

Details on this clonotype: A much larger clone differs from this one at a single base, so this may be a read error. This sequence joins TRBV10-3 and TRBJ2-5; D is ambiguous. Germline CDR1 is ENHRY and CDR2 is SYGVKD. This CDR3 is 13 amino acids long. This chain's CDR3 is CAISGYKQGTQYF. CDR3 DNA sequence: TGTGCCATCAGTGGGTACAAGCAAGGGACCCAGTACTTC.

A few counts support this clonotype. This chain uses TRBV5-1 with TRBJ2-2, with D perhaps TRBD1 (5 bases). V lost 0 bases and J lost 4, with 13 bases in between. Germline V lookup: CDR1 SGHRS, CDR2 YFSETQ. This CDR3 is 16 amino acids long. CDR3 loop: CASSLEGGHTTGELFF. CDR3 nucleotide sequence: TGCGCCAGCAGCTTGGAAGGCGGACACACCACCGGGGAGCTGTTTTTT.

The chain joins TRBV5-1 to TRBJ2-7; possibly TRBD2 for D (6 bases). Germline CDR1 SGHRS, CDR2 YFSETQ. This CDR3 has 16 amino acids. V lost 2 bases, J lost 0 bases, and 15 bases lay in between. CDR3 sequence reads: CASSFGSTPSSYEQYV. In nucleotides, the CDR3 is TGCGCCAGCAGCTTCGGGAGTACACCGAGCTCCTACGAGCAGTACGTC.